The 9 T cell receptor beta chains below were found in one sample sequenced in a study of technical replicates of blood from several donors. This table comes from immunoSEQ multiplex PCR, and its TCRdb copy is limited to in-frame clones, with some not included. The profile shows around 50,000 clones, more than 85% of them singletons. The sample consisted of PBMCs. The receptor set was obtained from a human donor in good health. Some clones in this sample may be carry-over from other donors' samples.

The chain is built from TRBV9 and TRBJ2-1; 11 bases match TRBD2. The V segment lost 4 bases and the J segment 0 bases; nucleotides outside the gene matches: 0. CDR1 and CDR2 (germline): SGDLS, YYNGEE. The CDR3 loop spans 15 amino acids. The CDR3 nucleotides are TGTGCCAGCAGCACTAGCGGGAGCTCCTACAATGAGCAGTTCTTC. Translating gives CASSTSGSSYNEQFF.

The rearrangement links TRBV4-3 to TRBJ1-4, with TRBD1 matching over 10 bases. Germline V gene sequence: CDR1 LGHNA, CDR2 YSLEER. Germline trimming cut 1 base from V and 1 base from J; bases unmatched to any gene: 0. There are 16 residues in the CDR3. As DNA, the CDR3 is TGCGCCAGCAGCCAAGGGACAGGGGGAACTAATGAAAAACTGTTTTTT. Translating it yields CASSQGTGGTNEKLFF.

J is TRBJ2-5 and V is TRBV7-2; D gene unclear. The CDR3 consists of 15 residues. Germline CDR1 and CDR2: SGHTA and FQGNSA. Trimming took 6 bases from V and 1 from J, leaving 15 bases between them. The CDR3 DNA reads as TGTGCCAGCAGTCCCTCCAAAACTGCCCAAGAGACCCAGTACTTC. This codes for CASSPSKTAQETQYF. The variable domain in full, with the rest retrieved from reference TRBV7-2 and TRBJ2-5, is GAGVSQSPSNKVTEKGKDVELRCDPISGHTALYWYRQSLGQGLEFLIYFQGNSAPDKSGLPSDRFSAERTGGSVSTLTIQRTQQEDSAVYLCASSPSKTAQETQYFGPGTRLLVL.

The chain's CDR3 is CASRPKWLAGPTGELFF. In DNA form, the CDR3 reads TGTGCCAGCAGGCCAAAGTGGCTAGCGGGCCCCACCGGGGAGCTGTTTTTT. The chain joins TRBV27 to TRBJ2-2, with TRBD2 identical over 8 bases. The CDR3 contains 17 residues. J gave up 4 bases and V 6 bases, and 13 bases lay outside the gene matches. CDR1 MNHEY and CDR2 SMNVEV come from the germline V gene (reference sequence).

The V call is TRBV18, the J call TRBJ2-3, with D possibly TRBD2 on 6 matching bases. The ends were cut back, 8 bases at V and 0 bases at J, with 15 bases in the middle. This CDR3 contains 15 residues. The germline gives CDR1 KGHSH, CDR2 LQKENI. CDR3 region: CASRDGGTSTDTQYF. The CDR3 nucleotides read TGTGCCAGCCGAGACGGGGGAACTAGCACAGATACGCAGTATTTT.

The genes are TRBV6-5 and TRBJ1-3; D gene uncertain. Germline values: CDR1 MNHEY, CDR2 SVGAGI. The CDR3 has 14 residues. The V end lost 5 bases, the J end lost 0 bases, and 8 bases lay between the germline ends. The CDR3 DNA is TGTGCCAGCAGTCGGGAGCTCTCTGGAAACACCATATATTTT. It codes for CASSRELSGNTIYF.

This sequence joins TRBV9 and TRBJ1-2, with D maybe TRBD1 (6 bases). CDR1 is SGDLS and CDR2 is YYNGEE in the germline V gene. V lost 4 bases and J 0 bases, leaving 13 bases between the germline ends. The CDR3 totals 15 residues. CDR3 in amino acids: CASSNPGASNYGYTF. The CDR3, as DNA: TGTGCCAGCAGCAACCCAGGGGCGTCTAACTATGGCTACACCTTC.

The chain joins TRBV6-5 to TRBJ2-7, with D maybe TRBD1 (5 bases). This CDR3 is built from 16 residues. Germline CDR1 and CDR2: MNHEY and SVGAGI. The V end was cut by 2 bases, the J end by 6 bases, with 20 bases between. The CDR3 reads CASSYTGGAGWREQYF. DNA for the CDR3: TGTGCCAGCAGTTACACCGGCGGTGCAGGGTGGCGCGAGCAGTACTTC.

J is TRBJ2-3 and V is TRBV29-1; D is possibly TRBD2 (6 bases). Trimming shortened V by 7 bases and J by 4 bases, and 18 bases separated the two germline ends. This CDR3 comprises 14 residues. Germline lookup yields CDR1 SQVTM and CDR2 ANQGSEA. The CDR3 region is CSARLDIFSDTQYF. CDR3 nucleotides: TGCAGCGCCCGACTAGATATCTTCTCAGATACGCAGTATTTT.